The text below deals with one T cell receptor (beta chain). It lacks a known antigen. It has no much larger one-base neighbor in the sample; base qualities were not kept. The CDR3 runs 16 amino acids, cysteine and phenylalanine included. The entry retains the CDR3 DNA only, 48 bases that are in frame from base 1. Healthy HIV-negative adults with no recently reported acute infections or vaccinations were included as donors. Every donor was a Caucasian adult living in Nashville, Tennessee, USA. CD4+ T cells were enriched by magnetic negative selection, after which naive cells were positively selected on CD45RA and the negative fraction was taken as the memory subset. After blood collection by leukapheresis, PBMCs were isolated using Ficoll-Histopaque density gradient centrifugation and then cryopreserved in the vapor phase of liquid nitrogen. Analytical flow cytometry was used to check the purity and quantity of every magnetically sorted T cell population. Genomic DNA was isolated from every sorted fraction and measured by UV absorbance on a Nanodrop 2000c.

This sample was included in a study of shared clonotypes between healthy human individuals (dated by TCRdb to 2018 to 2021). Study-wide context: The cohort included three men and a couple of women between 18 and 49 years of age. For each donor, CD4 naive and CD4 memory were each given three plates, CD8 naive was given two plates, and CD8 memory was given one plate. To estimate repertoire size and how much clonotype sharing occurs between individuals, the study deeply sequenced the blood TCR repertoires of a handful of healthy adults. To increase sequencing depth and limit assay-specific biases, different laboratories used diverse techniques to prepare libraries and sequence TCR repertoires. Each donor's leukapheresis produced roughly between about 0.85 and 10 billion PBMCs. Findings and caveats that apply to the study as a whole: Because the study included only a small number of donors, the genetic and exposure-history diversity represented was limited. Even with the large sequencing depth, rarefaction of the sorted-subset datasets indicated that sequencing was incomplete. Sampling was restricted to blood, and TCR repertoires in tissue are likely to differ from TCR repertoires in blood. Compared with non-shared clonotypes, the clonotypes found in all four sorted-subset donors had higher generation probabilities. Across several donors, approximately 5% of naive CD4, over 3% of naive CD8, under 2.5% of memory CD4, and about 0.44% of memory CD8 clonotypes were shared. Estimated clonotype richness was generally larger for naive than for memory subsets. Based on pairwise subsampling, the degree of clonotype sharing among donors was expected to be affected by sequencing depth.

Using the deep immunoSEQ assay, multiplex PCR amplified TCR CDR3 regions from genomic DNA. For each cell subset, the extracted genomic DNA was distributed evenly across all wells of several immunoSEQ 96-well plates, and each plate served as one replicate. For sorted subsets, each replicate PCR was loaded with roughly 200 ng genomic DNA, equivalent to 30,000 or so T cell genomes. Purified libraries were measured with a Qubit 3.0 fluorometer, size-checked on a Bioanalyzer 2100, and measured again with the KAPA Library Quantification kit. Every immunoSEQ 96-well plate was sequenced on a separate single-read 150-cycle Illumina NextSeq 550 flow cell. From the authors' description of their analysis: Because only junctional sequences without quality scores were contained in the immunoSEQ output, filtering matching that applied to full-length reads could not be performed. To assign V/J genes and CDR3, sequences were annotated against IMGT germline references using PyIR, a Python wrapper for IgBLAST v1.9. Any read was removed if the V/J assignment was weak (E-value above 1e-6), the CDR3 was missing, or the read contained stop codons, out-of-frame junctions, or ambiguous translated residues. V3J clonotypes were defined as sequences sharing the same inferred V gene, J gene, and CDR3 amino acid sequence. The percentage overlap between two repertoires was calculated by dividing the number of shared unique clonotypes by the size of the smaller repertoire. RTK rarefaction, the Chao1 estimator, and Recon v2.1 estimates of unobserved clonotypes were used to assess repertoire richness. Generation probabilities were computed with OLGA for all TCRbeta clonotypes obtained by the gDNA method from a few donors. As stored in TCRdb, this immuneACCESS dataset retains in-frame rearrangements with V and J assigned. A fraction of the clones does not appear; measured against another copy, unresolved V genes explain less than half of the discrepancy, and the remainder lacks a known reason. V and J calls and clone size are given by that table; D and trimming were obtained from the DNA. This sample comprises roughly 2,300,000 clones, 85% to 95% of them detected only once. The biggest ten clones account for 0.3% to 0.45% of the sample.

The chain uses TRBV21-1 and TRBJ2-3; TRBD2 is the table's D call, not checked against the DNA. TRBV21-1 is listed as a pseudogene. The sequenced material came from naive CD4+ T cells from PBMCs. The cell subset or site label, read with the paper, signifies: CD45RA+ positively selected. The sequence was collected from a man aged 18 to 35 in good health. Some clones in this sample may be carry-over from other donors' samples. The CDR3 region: CASSKGEREWPDTQYF. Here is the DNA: TGTGCCAGCAGCAAGGGTGAGCGGGAGTGGCCAGATACGCAGTATTTT.